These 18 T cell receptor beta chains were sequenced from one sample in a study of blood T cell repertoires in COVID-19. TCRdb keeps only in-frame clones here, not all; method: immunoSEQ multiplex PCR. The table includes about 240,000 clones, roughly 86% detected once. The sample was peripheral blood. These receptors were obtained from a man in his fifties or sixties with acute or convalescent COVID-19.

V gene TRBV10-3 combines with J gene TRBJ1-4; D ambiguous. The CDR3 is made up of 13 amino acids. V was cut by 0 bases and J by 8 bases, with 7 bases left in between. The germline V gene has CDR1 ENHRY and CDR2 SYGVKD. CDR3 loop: CAISESFLEKLFF. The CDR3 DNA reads TGTGCCATCAGTGAGTCTTTCCTCGAAAAACTGTTTTTT.

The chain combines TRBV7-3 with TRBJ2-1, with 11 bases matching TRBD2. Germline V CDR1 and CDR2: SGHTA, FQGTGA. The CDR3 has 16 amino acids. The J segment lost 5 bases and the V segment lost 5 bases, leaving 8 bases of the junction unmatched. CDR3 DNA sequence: TGTGCCAGCAGCAAAAAGGGGACTAGCGGAAACAATGAGCAGTTCTTC. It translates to CASSKKGTSGNNEQFF.

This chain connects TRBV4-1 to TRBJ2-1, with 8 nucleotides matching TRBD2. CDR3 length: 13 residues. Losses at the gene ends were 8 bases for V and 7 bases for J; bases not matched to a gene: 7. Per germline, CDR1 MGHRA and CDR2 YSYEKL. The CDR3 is CASQRENGNEQFF. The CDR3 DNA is TGCGCCAGCCAGCGGGAGAATGGGAATGAGCAGTTCTTC.

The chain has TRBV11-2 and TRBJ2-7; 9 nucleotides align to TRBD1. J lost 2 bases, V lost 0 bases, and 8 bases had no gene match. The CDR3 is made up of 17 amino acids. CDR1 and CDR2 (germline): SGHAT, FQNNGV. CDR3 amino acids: CASSLDPPRTGAYEQYF. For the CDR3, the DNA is TGTGCCAGCAGCTTAGATCCCCCCCGGACAGGGGCCTACGAGCAGTACTTC.

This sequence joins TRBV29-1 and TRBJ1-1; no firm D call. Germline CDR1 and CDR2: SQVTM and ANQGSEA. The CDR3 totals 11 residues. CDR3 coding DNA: TGCAGTGCCGGGGAGGAGGTTGAAGCTTTCTTT. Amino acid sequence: CSAGEEVEAFF.

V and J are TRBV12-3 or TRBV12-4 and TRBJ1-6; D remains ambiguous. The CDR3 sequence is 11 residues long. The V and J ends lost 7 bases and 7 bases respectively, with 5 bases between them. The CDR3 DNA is TGTGCCAGCATGGCCAATTCACCCCTCCACTTT. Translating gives CASMANSPLHF.

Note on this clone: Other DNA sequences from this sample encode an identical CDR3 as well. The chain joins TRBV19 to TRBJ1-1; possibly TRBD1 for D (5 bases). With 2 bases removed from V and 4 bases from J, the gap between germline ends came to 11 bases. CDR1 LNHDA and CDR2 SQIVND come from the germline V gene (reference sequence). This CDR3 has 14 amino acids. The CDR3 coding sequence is TGTGCCAGTAGTATAAGGCAGGGTGGCACTGAAGCTTTCTTT. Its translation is CASSIRQGGTEAFF.

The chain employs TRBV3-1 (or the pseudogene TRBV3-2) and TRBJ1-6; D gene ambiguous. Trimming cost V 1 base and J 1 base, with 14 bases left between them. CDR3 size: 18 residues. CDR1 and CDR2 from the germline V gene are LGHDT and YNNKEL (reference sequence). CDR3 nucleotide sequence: TGTGCCAGCAGCCAAGCGCTATCCATCGGTTCCTATAATTCACCCCTCCACTTT. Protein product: CASSQALSIGSYNSPLHF.

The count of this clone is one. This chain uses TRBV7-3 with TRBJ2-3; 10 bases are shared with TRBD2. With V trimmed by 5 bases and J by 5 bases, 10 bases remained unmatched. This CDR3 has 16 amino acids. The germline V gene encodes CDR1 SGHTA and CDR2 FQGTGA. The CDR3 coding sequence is TGTGCCAGCAGCACCTCTAGCGGGAGTGGAGTAGATACGCAGTATTTT. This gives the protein CASSTSSGSGVDTQYF.

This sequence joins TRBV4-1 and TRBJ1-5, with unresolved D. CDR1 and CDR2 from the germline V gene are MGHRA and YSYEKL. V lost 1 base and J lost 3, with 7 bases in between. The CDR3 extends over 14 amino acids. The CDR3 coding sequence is TGCGCCAGCAGCCAAGTCCGCGTCAATCAGCCCCAGCATTTT. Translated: CASSQVRVNQPQHF.

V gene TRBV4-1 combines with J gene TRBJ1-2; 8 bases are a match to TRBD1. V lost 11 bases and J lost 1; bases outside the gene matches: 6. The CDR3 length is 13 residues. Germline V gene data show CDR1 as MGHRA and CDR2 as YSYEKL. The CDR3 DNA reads TGCGCCTCCGGGACAGGTAGTAACTATGGCTACACCTTC. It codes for CASGTGSNYGYTF.

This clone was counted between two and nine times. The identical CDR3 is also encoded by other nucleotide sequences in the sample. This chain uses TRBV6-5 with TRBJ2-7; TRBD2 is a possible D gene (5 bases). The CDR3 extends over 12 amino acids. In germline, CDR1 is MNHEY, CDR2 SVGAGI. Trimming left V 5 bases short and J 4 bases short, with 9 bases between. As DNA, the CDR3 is TGTGCCAGCAGTCCAGGCGGGTACGAGCAGTACTTC. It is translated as CASSPGGYEQYF.

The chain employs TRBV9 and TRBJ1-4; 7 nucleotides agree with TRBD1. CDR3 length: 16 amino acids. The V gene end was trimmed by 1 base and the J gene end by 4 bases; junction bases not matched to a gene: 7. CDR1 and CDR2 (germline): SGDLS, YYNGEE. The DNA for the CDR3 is TGTGCCAGCAGCGTAAGTGGGGGACAGATTAATGAAAAACTGTTTTTT. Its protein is CASSVSGGQINEKLFF.

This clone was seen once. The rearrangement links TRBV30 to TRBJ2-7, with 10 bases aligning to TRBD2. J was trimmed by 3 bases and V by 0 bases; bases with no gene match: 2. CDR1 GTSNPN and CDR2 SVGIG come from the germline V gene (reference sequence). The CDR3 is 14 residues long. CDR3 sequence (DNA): TGTGCCTGGAGTGTAGGGACTAGCGACTACGAGCAGTACTTC. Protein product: CAWSVGTSDYEQYF.

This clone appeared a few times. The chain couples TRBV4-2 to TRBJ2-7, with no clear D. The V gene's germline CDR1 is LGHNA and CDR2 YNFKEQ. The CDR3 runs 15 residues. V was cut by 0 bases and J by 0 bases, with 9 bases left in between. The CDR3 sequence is CASSQDPSASYEQYF. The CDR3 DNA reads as TGTGCCAGCAGCCAAGATCCAAGCGCCTCCTACGAGCAGTACTTC.

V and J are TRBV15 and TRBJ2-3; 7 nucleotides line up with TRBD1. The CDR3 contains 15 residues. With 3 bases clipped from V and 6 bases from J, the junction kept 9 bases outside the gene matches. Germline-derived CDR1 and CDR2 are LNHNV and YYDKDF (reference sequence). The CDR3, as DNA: TGTGCCACCAGCAGCCCCAACAGGGGCGAGGATACGCAGTATTTT. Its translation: CATSSPNRGEDTQYF.

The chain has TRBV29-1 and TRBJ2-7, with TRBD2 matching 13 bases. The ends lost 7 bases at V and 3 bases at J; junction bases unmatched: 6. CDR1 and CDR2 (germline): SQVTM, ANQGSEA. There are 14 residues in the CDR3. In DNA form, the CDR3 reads TGCAGCGCTGTCGGACTAGCGGGGGACTACGAGCAGTACTTC. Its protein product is CSAVGLAGDYEQYF.

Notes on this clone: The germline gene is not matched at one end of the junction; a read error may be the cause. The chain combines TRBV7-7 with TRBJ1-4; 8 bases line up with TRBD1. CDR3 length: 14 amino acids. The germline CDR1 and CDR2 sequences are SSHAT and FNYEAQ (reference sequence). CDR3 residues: CASSLGQGSEKLFF. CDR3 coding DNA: TGTGCTAGCAGCCTTGGACAGGGAAGTGAAAAACTGTTTTTT.